Listed below are T cell receptor beta chains from one sample, sequenced in a study of regulatory T cells in long-lasting Graves disease. TCRdb used MiXCR to reprocess the multiplex PCR reads, holding one entry per CDR3 protein. Here the sample spans about 240,000 distinct CDR3 sequences, roughly a fifth being singletons. This specimen consisted of peripheral blood mononuclear cells (PBMCs), obtained at new diagnosis, from a patient treated with antithyroid drugs. The receptors were gathered from a female donor with Graves disease. The conserved cysteine and the conserved F or W are not part of the CDR3 here. Each record gives: V gene, D gene, J gene, CDR3 length, CDR3 protein. A D gene is named only where the DNA matches it firmly.

TRBV24-1	-	TRBJ1-2	12	ATSEKQGVGGYT
TRBV20-1	-	TRBJ1-4	10	SYRDDRGKLF
TRBV5-1	-	TRBJ2-7	14	ASSLSGDGSSYEQY
TRBV20-1	-	TRBJ2-7	12	SARESPSRYEQY
TRBV6-2/TRBV6-3	-	TRBJ1-1	11	ASSEVAGGRAF
TRBV7-2	TRBD2	TRBJ2-7	13	ASSRYTSGGYEQY
TRBV7-2	-	TRBJ1-2	12	ASSDGHLAYGYT
TRBV12-3/TRBV12-4	TRBD2	TRBJ2-3	16	ASTKGLAGVASTDTQY
TRBV6-1	-	TRBJ2-7	14	ASSEVISQTIDEQY
TRBV7-2	-	TRBJ1-2	14	ASIRGGSEDIYGYT
TRBV29-1	TRBD2	TRBJ2-1	16	SVDGLAGGPSSYNEQF
TRBV14	-	TRBJ2-5	12	ASSQVLGVETQY
TRBV29-1	TRBD1	TRBJ2-2	13	SVSGDRGNTGELF
TRBV4-3	TRBD1	TRBJ2-2	14	ASSQDLQGATGELF
TRBV5-6	TRBD2	TRBJ2-1	13	ASSLGLAGGWEQF
TRBV7-2	TRBD2	TRBJ2-1	13	ASSLAAGGYNEQF
TRBV2	-	TRBJ2-7	10	ASRELDYEQY
TRBV13	-	TRBJ1-6	13	ASSQSGSYNSPLH
TRBV20-1	-	TRBJ1-1	11	SARDGVNTEAF
TRBV12-3/TRBV12-4	-	TRBJ1-6	11	ASSLQGRSPLH
TRBV11-3	TRBD2	TRBJ2-5	15	ASSPSLPGTSKETQY
TRBV7-2	TRBD1	TRBJ1-1	13	ASSLAGTANTEAF
TRBV15	TRBD1	TRBJ2-4	14	ATSREGTVAKNIQY
TRBV11-2	-	TRBJ2-2	12	ASSGQVNTGELF
TRBV6-5	-	TRBJ2-5	11	ASSWGLGETQY
TRBV10-3	TRBD2	TRBJ2-7	13	AIRPGTSGSYEQY
TRBV24-1	TRBD2	TRBJ2-3	15	ATSPPLREYGTDTQY
TRBV20-1	TRBD1	TRBJ2-2	11	SAWDREAGELF
TRBV4-3	-	TRBJ2-1	16	ASSQEVWGVNSYNEQF
TRBV29-1	-	TRBJ2-2	11	SAPAAFKGELF